This TCR beta chain was recorded in a study of T cells after posttransplantation cyclophosphamide. The table came from immunoSEQ multiplex PCR; TCRdb's copy has only in-frame clones and leaves some out. The repertoire includes more than 10,000 clones, around four fifths of them detected once, and less than 20% sits in the top ten. Regarding this clone: Its specificity is unknown.

Cyclophosphamide on days +3 and +4 followed busulfan-fludarabine conditioning and a marrow graft. V was trimmed by 6 bases and J by 1 base, leaving 9 bases between them. Germline V gene lookup returns CDR1 KGHSH and CDR2 LQKENI. The CDR3 runs to 13 residues. Study-wide findings and caveats: After PTCy, TRB diversity resembled that of CNI/methotrexate controls. Donor-recipient repertoire similarity was low at 1-2 months, rising over year one. TRB overlap between skin or GI tissue T cells and blood was limited.

Sequences were derived from PBMCs, sampled about 1,800 days after allogeneic stem cell transplant with posttransplant cyclophosphamide. The receptor was isolated from a female patient aged 50-59 years who received an allogeneic stem cell transplant from a related donor, was CMV-positive, and had no GVHD. These T cells may partly come from the graft donor. The chain has TRBV18 and TRBJ1-1; D might be TRBD1 (5 bases). The CDR3 spells CASSRGTNTEAFF. Here the CDR3 DNA reads TGTGCCAGCTCCCGCGGGACGAACACTGAAGCTTTCTTT.